The 22 T cell receptor beta chains reported below all come from one sample, sequenced in a study of blood T cell repertoires in COVID-19 (dated by TCRdb to about 2020). Libraries were made using the immunoSEQ multiplex PCR assay. TCRdb obtained this table from immuneACCESS and retained in-frame rearrangements with V and J assigned. These tables miss some clones; where compared with another copy, unresolved V genes account for less than half of the shortfall, and the remainder is unexplained. In all, the sample holds some 350,000 clones, and approximately 87% of those were seen once. The biggest ten clones account for 5.3% of the sample. Sequencing input: PBMCs or T cells enriched from blood (not recorded which). These receptor sequences come from a woman younger than 45 who had recovered from COVID-19.

This clone occurred a few times. V is TRBV11-3 and J is TRBJ2-2; TRBD1 is a possible D gene (5 bases). Trimming shortened V by 1 base and J by 4 bases, and 13 bases separated the two germline ends. CDR1 SGHNT and CDR2 YENEEA come from the germline V gene. The CDR3 runs 16 residues. The CDR3, as DNA: TGTGCCAGCAGCTTAGTGCCGGGTAGGGGCACCGGGGAGCTGTTTTTT. Protein sequence: CASSLVPGRGTGELFF. Drawing the rest from reference TRBV11-3 and TRBJ2-2, the complete variable domain is EAGVVQSPRYKIIEKKQPVAFWCNPISGHNTLYWYLQNLGQGPELLIRYENEEAVDDSQLPKDRFSAERLKGVDSTLKIQPAELGDSAVYLCASSLVPGRGTGELFFGEGSRLTVL.

A single count supports this clone. The chain joins TRBV28 to TRBJ2-1; 7 bases align to TRBD2. V shed 7 bases and J 3 bases; nucleotides not matched to a gene: 12. The length of the CDR3 is 16 residues. The germline CDR1 and CDR2 sequences are MDHEN and SYDVKM. CDR3 residues: CASTDSSGGYYNEQFF. CDR3 in DNA: TGTGCCAGCACTGATTCGTCGGGGGGATACTACAATGAGCAGTTCTTC. Supplemented by reference TRBV28 and TRBJ2-1, the full variable domain reads DVKVTQSSRYLVKRTGEKVFLECVQDMDHENMFWYRQDPGLGLRLIYFSYDVKMKEKGDIPEGYSVSREKKERFSLILESASTNQTSMYLCASTDSSGGYYNEQFFGPGTRLTVL.

There are a few counts of this clone. Here the CDR3 DNA reads TGCGCCAGCAGCCAGACTAGCGGGGAGTACAATGAGCAGTTCTTC. Its translation is CASSQTSGEYNEQFF. The chain links TRBV4-1 to TRBJ2-1; 11 positions match TRBD2. Germline CDR1 and CDR2: MGHRA and YSYEKL. The CDR3 length is 15 residues. V shed 3 bases, J shed 4 bases, and the junction held 2 bases outside the gene matches.

The chain recombines TRBV21-1 with TRBJ1-2; the table names TRBD1, a call not compared with the DNA. TRBV21-1 is a documented pseudogene. This CDR3 region has 15 residues. CDR3 sequence reads: CASRYDRKRSYGYTF. CDR3 in DNA: TGTGCCAGCAGGTATGACAGGAAGAGAAGCTATGGCTACACCTTC.

This chain links TRBV28 with TRBJ1-2, with a weak D call TRBD1 (5 bases). CDR3 length: 15 residues. Deletions cut 1 base from V and 4 bases from J, with 13 bases between. Germline-derived CDR1 and CDR2 are MDHEN and SYDVKM. The CDR3 sequence is CASSLLGGWGYGYTF. The CDR3 coding sequence is TGTGCCAGCAGTTTATTGGGGGGGTGGGGCTATGGCTACACCTTC.

Concerning this clone: The sample holds other DNA sequences that translate to the same CDR3. The chain is built from TRBV11-3 and TRBJ2-1, with D tentatively TRBD1 (6 bases). V was shortened by 5 bases and J by 4 bases, with 9 bases between the two germline ends. CDR3 length equals 13 residues. Germline loops: CDR1 SGHNT, CDR2 YENEEA. The CDR3 reads CASSPRGYNEQFF. CDR3 DNA: TGTGCCAGCAGCCCTAGGGGGTACAATGAGCAGTTCTTC.

The J gene is TRBJ1-4, the V gene TRBV9, with TRBD1 matching over 10 bases. Germline V gives CDR1 SGDLS, CDR2 YYNGEE. The CDR3 runs to 15 residues. Losses at the gene ends were 4 bases for V and 8 bases for J; bases not matched to a gene: 8. Here the CDR3 reads CASSIGTGEGEKLFF. CDR3 coding DNA: TGTGCCAGCAGCATTGGGACAGGGGAAGGGGAAAAACTGTTTTTT.

This chain joins TRBV6-2 or TRBV6-3 and TRBJ2-5, with TRBD1 matching over 12 bases. Trimming at V came to 4 bases and at J to 4 bases, leaving 4 bases not matched to a gene. Germline V gene lookup returns CDR1 MNHEY and CDR2 SVGEGT. The CDR3 totals 15 residues. CDR3 amino acids: CASSSGTGGVETQYF. CDR3 nucleotide sequence: TGTGCCAGCAGTTCCGGGACAGGGGGCGTAGAGACCCAGTACTTC.

This rearrangement joins TRBV5-1 to TRBJ2-2; 12 bases are shared with TRBD1. J gave up 4 bases and V 3 bases, and 1 base lay outside the gene matches. Germline lookup yields CDR1 SGHRS and CDR2 YFSETQ. This CDR3 comprises 15 residues. The CDR3 spells CASSSGQGATGELFF. The CDR3 DNA reads TGCGCCAGCAGCTCGGGACAGGGGGCCACCGGGGAGCTGTTTTTT. The entire variable domain, with the rest obtained from reference TRBV5-1 and TRBJ2-2, is as follows: KAGVTQTPRYLIKTRGQQVTLSCSPISGHRSVSWYQQTPGQGLQFLFEYFSETQRNKGNFPGRFSGRQFSNSRSEMNVSTLELGDSALYLCASSSGQGATGELFFGEGSRLTVL.

This rearrangement joins TRBV6-4 to TRBJ1-2; 9 bases fit TRBD1. The CDR3 is 14 amino acids. V lost 8 bases to trimming and J lost 8 bases; unmatched junction nucleotides: 12. CDR1 is MRHNA and CDR2 is SNTAGT in the germline V gene. CDR3 in amino acids: CASSQQGQGGGYTF. CDR3 DNA: TGTGCCAGCTCACAACAGGGACAGGGCGGCGGCTACACCTTC.

This clone came up once. This rearrangement joins TRBV30 to TRBJ1-6, with D hard to call. The germline gives CDR1 GTSNPN, CDR2 SVGIG (reference sequence). The V end lost 2 bases, the J end lost 6 bases, and 17 bases lay between the germline ends. CDR3 length: 16 amino acids. The CDR3 DNA sequence: TGTGCCTGGAGTAGCACCCCCAGACCGGGTAATTCACCCCTCCACTTT. Protein: CAWSSTPRPGNSPLHF.

This clone was observed once. CDR3 in DNA: TGTGCCAGCAGCTTGGCAGCGGGGATTCTGTACCAAGAGACCCAGTACTTC. It codes for CASSLAAGILYQETQYF. The chain has TRBV5-6 and TRBJ2-5, with 7 bases that match TRBD2. The V gene end was trimmed by 0 bases and the J gene end by 0 bases; junction bases not matched to a gene: 8. CDR3 size: 17 residues. Germline V CDR1 and CDR2: SGHDT, YYEEEE.

The CDR3 DNA sequence: TGTGCCAGCAGCTTAGGGCCCGCAGGGGTCCATGAGCAGTTCTTC. It codes for CASSLGPAGVHEQFF. V gene TRBV11-2 combines with J gene TRBJ2-1, with D maybe TRBD1 (6 bases). V gave up 1 base and J gave up 8 bases, with 15 bases separating them. Germline V lookup: CDR1 SGHAT, CDR2 FQNNGV. CDR3 size: 15 residues.

The chain carries TRBV4-1 and TRBJ2-1, with 8 nucleotides matching TRBD2. From germline, CDR1 is MGHRA and CDR2 YSYEKL. This CDR3 is built from 15 residues. V lost 1 base, J lost 8 bases, and 7 bases stayed unmatched. CDR3 amino acids: CASSQVAGGVYEQFF. The CDR3 coding sequence is TGCGCCAGCAGCCAAGTGGCGGGGGGCGTGTATGAGCAGTTCTTC.

The chain couples TRBV19 to TRBJ1-3; D ambiguous. The length of the CDR3 is 16 residues. Germline V gene sequence: CDR1 LNHDA, CDR2 SQIVND (reference sequence). V lost 4 bases to trimming and J lost 0 bases, with 13 bases between them. CDR3 loop: CASSTAGEPSGNTIYF. The CDR3 coding sequence is TGTGCCAGTAGTACTGCTGGGGAGCCCTCTGGAAACACCATATATTTT.

This clone was picked up one time. The gene calls are TRBV30 and TRBJ2-3; 10 nucleotides align to TRBD2. J gave up 4 bases and V 6 bases, and 7 bases lay outside the gene matches. This CDR3 has 14 amino acids. Germline CDR1 is GTSNPN and CDR2 is SVGIG (reference sequence). The CDR3 DNA is TGTGCCTGCAACAGCGGGGGGGCCGCAGATACGCAGTATTTT. It is translated as CACNSGGAADTQYF.

The chain uses TRBV7-9 and TRBJ1-1; weak D call: TRBD1 (5 bases). There are 11 residues in the CDR3. CDR1 and CDR2 (germline): SEHNR, FQNEAQ (reference sequence). Trimming cost V 5 bases and J 7 bases, with 8 bases left between them. CDR3 protein: CASSPTVEAFF. CDR3 DNA sequence: TGTGCCAGCAGCCCGACAGTTGAAGCTTTCTTT.

This clone appeared a few times. This CDR3 reads CASSEVRGVNTEAFF. DNA of the CDR3: TGTGCCAGCAGTGAAGTTCGCGGGGTGAACACTGAAGCTTTCTTT. The genes are TRBV6-1 and TRBJ1-1; D is undetermined. V dropped 1 base and J dropped 0 bases, with 9 bases sitting between them. Germline V gene lookup returns CDR1 MNHNS and CDR2 SASEGT. This CDR3 region has 15 residues.

The rearrangement uses TRBV5-1 and TRBJ1-6; D is perhaps TRBD1 (5 bases). The V end lost 0 bases, the J end lost 0 bases, and 10 bases lay between the germline ends. The length of the CDR3 is 17 residues. Germline values: CDR1 SGHRS, CDR2 YFSETQ. The CDR3 coding sequence is TGCGCCAGCAGCTTGGACAGGTCGAGCTCCTATAATTCACCCCTCCACTTT. Translating it yields CASSLDRSSSYNSPLHF.

The rearrangement links TRBV21-1 to TRBJ2-5; the DNA was not compared with TRBD2, the D call given in the table. TRBV21-1 represents a pseudogene. CDR3 size: 11 residues. The CDR3 sequence is CASSPSETQYF. In nucleotides, the CDR3 is TGTGCCAGCAGCCCCTCCGAGACCCAGTACTTC.

The chain joins TRBV13 to TRBJ1-3, with a tentative D call TRBD1 (6 bases). This CDR3 region has 16 residues. The germline V gene encodes CDR1 PRHDT and CDR2 FYEKMQ (reference sequence). Trimming removed 3 bases at V and 4 bases at J, with 16 bases between. CDR3 in DNA: TGTGCCAGCAGCTTTGGTGGCTGGGGGCGAGGAAACACCATATATTTT. This translates into CASSFGGWGRGNTIYF.

The V and J genes are TRBV29-1 and TRBJ1-1, with D possibly being TRBD1 (6 bases). The germline CDR1 and CDR2 sequences are SQVTM and ANQGSEA. The V end lost 4 bases, the J end lost 1 base, and 16 bases lay between the germline ends. This CDR3 has 15 residues. CDR3 loop: CSVVPFDRRNTEAFF. Written as DNA, the CDR3 is TGCAGCGTTGTACCCTTCGACAGGCGGAACACTGAAGCTTTCTTT.